The clone carrying this T cell receptor (beta chain) turned up a few times. At one boundary the junction diverges from the germline segment, which might be a read error. MiXCR was run by TCRdb on the 5' RACE reads, yielding one entry per CDR3 protein. The repertoire holds around 290,000 distinct CDR3 sequences, with roughly 9% as singletons. CDR1 and CDR2 from the germline V gene are DFQATT and SNEGSKA (reference sequence). This CDR3 contains 15 residues. The sample belongs to a study of identical twins. In addition, the sample was reused for a study of yellow fever vaccine responses in identical twins.

This TCR came from a woman in her late teens or twenties in good health. This sequence joins TRBV20-1 and TRBJ2-7; 8 nucleotides agree with TRBD2. The specimen sequenced was CD8+ T cells sorted from blood. CDR3 DNA: TGCAGTGCGAGAGAACTAGCGGAGGTGCCCTACGAGCAGTACTTC. Translated: CSARELAEVPYEQYF.